These 8 T cell receptor beta chains were sequenced from one sample in a study of blood T cells in healthy people across ages. Primed by a sample-barcoded 5' primer and a J-beta primer mix, a second PCR proceeded for 7 to 11 cycles. TCRdb independently ran MiXCR on the 5' RACE reads; one entry per CDR3 protein. The data show 1.5 million to 2 million distinct CDR3 sequences, about 39% seen once. Sequenced material: blood. The origin of the receptors is a human donor in good health.

This clonotype has just a few counts. The J gene is TRBJ1-6, the V gene TRBV12-3 or TRBV12-4; D gene uncertain. This CDR3 contains 16 residues. The V end was cut by 5 bases, the J end by 10 bases, with 21 bases between. Here the CDR3 DNA reads TGTGCCAGCAGTCCCCAAGCGGGGAGGGTAGGATCACCCCTCCACTTT. It translates to CASSPQAGRVGSPLHF.

In this sample, this clonotype turned up a few times. V is TRBV6-1 and J is TRBJ2-7; D perhaps matches TRBD1 (5 bases). V was shortened by 2 bases and J by 12 bases, with 20 bases between the two germline ends. This CDR3 is built from 14 residues. Looked up from germline, CDR1 is MNHNS and CDR2 is SASEGT. CDR3 DNA: TGTGCCAGCAGTGAATTTGGGCAGGGCTTACCGCGGTACTTC. Residues: CASSEFGQGLPRYF.

Comments on this clonotype: Its ends do not fully match the called genes, so a read error is possible. The chain employs TRBV15 and TRBJ2-1; D remains unclear. The CDR3 runs 12 residues. Germline CDR1 LNHNV, CDR2 YYDKDF (reference sequence). DNA for the CDR3: TGTGCCACCGGCAGAGATACCAATGAGCAGTTCTTC. Translation gives CATGRDTNEQFF.

The V call is TRBV6-2 or TRBV6-3, the J call TRBJ2-1; no clear D. The germline V gene encodes CDR1 MNHEY and CDR2 SVGEGT. CDR3 size: 13 residues. Trimming removed 4 bases at V and 6 bases at J, with 10 bases between. The DNA of the CDR3 is TGTGCCAGCAGTTCCCAACACGGCAATGAGCAGTTCTTC. This encodes CASSSQHGNEQFF.

Comments on this clonotype: Since a much larger clone is just one base distant, this may be a read error. V usage is TRBV10-3 and J usage is TRBJ2-3; D not certain. Looked up from germline, CDR1 is ENHRY and CDR2 is SYGVKD. This CDR3 has 11 residues. Between the trimmed V and J ends, which lost 5 bases and 2 bases, there was a span of 2 bases. CDR3 sequence reads: CAISLTDTQYF. The CDR3 DNA is TGTGCCATCAGTCTCACAGATACGCAGTATTTT.

About this clonotype: The CDR3 end shows no conserved phenylalanine or tryptophan, and so a read error is likely. Because the CDR3's place on the DNA is in doubt, the DNA is left out and the CDR3 is given as listed by TCRdb. V is TRBV20-1 and J is TRBJ2-7. The CDR3 is 13 amino acids in total, end residues counted. CDR1 DFQATT and CDR2 SNEGSKA come from the germline V gene (reference sequence). The CDR3 loop is CSARLSGSYEQQH.

There are a few counts of this clonotype. The V and J genes are TRBV11-1 and TRBJ2-1; D gene uncertain. Trimming took off 4 bases at V and 4 bases at J, with 8 bases between the two ends. The CDR3 is 13 amino acids. Germline lookup yields CDR1 SGHAT and CDR2 FQDESV (reference sequence). The DNA of the CDR3 is TGTGCCAGCAGCTCCGATCTATACAATGAGCAGTTCTTC. Protein: CASSSDLYNEQFF.

In this sample, this clonotype turned up a few times. The rearrangement links TRBV20-1 to TRBJ2-7; D possibly corresponds to TRBD1 (6 bases). CDR3 size: 11 residues. CDR1 and CDR2 from the germline V gene are DFQATT and SNEGSKA (reference sequence). Here the CDR3 DNA reads TGCTCTCACTACAGGGTCTACGAGCAGTACTTC. Encoded protein: CSHYRVYEQYF.